Presented here are 26 T cell receptor beta chains from one specimen sequenced in a study of regulatory T cells in long-lasting Graves disease. Arm-PCR with iRepertoire HTBI primers amplified the CDR3 regions for these TCR beta libraries. Using its own MiXCR run on the multiplex PCR reads, TCRdb lists one record per CDR3 protein. The table lists a few hundred thousand distinct CDR3 sequences, roughly 12% of them singletons. Time point specified: newly diagnosed GD, antithyroid drugs for less than 3 months. RNA extracted from PBMCs served as the sequencing template. This sample was shared with a second study, whose subject was T cells in Graves' hyperthyroidism and ophthalmopathy.

The sequencing here drew on peripheral blood mononuclear cells (PBMCs), taken at new diagnosis, from a patient treated with antithyroid drugs. The receptor source for this set is a woman aged 18-29 years with Graves disease.

Many counts were recorded for this clonotype. The CDR3 sequence is CASSLRRTEAFF. The CDR3 DNA follows: TGTGCCAGCAGTTTGCGGCGAACTGAAGCTTTCTTT. V usage is TRBV12-3 or TRBV12-4 and J usage is TRBJ1-1, with D uncertain. V lost 3 bases to trimming and J lost 5 bases, with 7 bases between them. The CDR3 loop spans 12 amino acids.

This clonotype was detected ten times or more. The rearrangement joins TRBV5-1 to TRBJ2-1, with D perhaps given as TRBD1 or TRBD2 (5 bases each). The CDR3 is made up of 14 amino acids. Trimming cost V 5 bases and J 7 bases, with 16 bases left between them. Per germline, CDR1 SGHRS and CDR2 YFSETQ. The CDR3 sequence is CASSMWDPKNEQFF. The CDR3 region has the DNA TGCGCCAGCAGTATGTGGGACCCCAAGAATGAGCAGTTCTTC.

This clonotype was observed a handful of times. J is TRBJ2-2 and V is TRBV4-2; 7 bases match TRBD2. Germline trimming cut 3 bases from V and 1 base from J; bases unmatched to any gene: 8. CDR3 length equals 17 residues. From germline, CDR1 is LGHNA and CDR2 YNFKEQ. As DNA, the CDR3 is TGTGCCAGCAGCCATCGAACCGAGCGGGGGAACACCGGGGAGCTGTTTTTT. This sequence encodes CASSHRTERGNTGELFF.

This clonotype was found many times. The chain uses TRBV29-1 and TRBJ1-2; 7 bases line up with TRBD1. V dropped 6 bases and J dropped 4; count of bases not matched to a gene: 5. The CDR3 runs 12 residues. Per germline, CDR1 SQVTM and CDR2 ANQGSEA. For the CDR3, the DNA is TGCAGCGTCGGACAGGACAGCTATGGCTACACCTTC. It is translated as CSVGQDSYGYTF.

This clonotype has just a few counts. This chain uses TRBV6-1 with TRBJ1-6, with D possibly being TRBD1 (6 bases). Germline CDR1 and CDR2: MNHNS and SASEGT. Trimming stripped 6 bases from V and 4 bases from J, with 10 bases between. The CDR3 covers 14 residues. DNA of the CDR3: TGTGCCAGCAGCCGAGGGGGTTATAATTCACCCCTCCACTTT. This codes for CASSRGGYNSPLHF.

This clonotype was observed many times. The rearrangement uses TRBV7-3 and TRBJ2-1, with 8 bases identical to TRBD2. The germline gives CDR1 SGHTA, CDR2 FQGTGA. This CDR3 is 16 amino acids long. Trimming at V came to 6 bases and at J to 7 bases, leaving 14 bases not matched to a gene. The DNA of the CDR3 is TGTGCCAGCAGTACCATGGCTCGGGGGGGGCCGAATGAGCAGTTCTTC. The encoded protein is CASSTMARGGPNEQFF.

This clonotype was recorded at least ten times. Germline and junction disagree at one end, which may indicate a read error. The chain carries TRBV7-2 and TRBJ1-6, with D possibly being TRBD1 (5 bases). This CDR3 is built from 17 residues. Germline V CDR1 and CDR2: SGHTA, FQGNSA. CDR3 DNA sequence: TGTGCCAGCAGATTAGAGGGGCCCAGCTCCTATAATTCACCCCTCCACTTT. This translates into CASRLEGPSSYNSPLHF.

This clonotype was observed at least ten times. The chain is built from TRBV28 and TRBJ2-2; the match to TRBD2 covers 7 bases. The CDR3 is 14 residues long. From germline, CDR1 is MDHEN and CDR2 SYDVKM. V lost 2 bases to trimming and J lost 6 bases; unmatched junction nucleotides: 3. The CDR3 loop reads CASSLVRESGELFF. In DNA, the CDR3 is TGTGCCAGCAGTTTAGTGCGGGAGTCCGGGGAGCTGTTTTTT.

This clonotype occurred a few times. The chain uses TRBV5-5 and TRBJ2-5; D unresolved. The J call may be incorrect, as the DNA end agrees better with TRBJ2-1. There are 11 residues in the CDR3. The V gene's germline CDR1 is SGHKS and CDR2 YYEKEE (reference sequence). CDR3 DNA: TGTGCCAGCAGCAGGGTGAATGAGCAGTTCTTC. This sequence encodes CASSRVNEQFF.

This clonotype has ten or more counts. The V call is TRBV7-8, the J call TRBJ2-3; D is perhaps TRBD1 or TRBD2 (5 bases each). The V gene lost 4 bases and the J gene lost 3 bases, with 14 bases spanning the gap. Looked up from germline, CDR1 is SGHVS and CDR2 is FQNEAQ. The CDR3 is 15 amino acids. The CDR3 sequence: CASSYLHGTTDTQYF. The CDR3 region has the DNA TGTGCCAGCAGCTACCTGCACGGGACGACAGATACGCAGTATTTT.

This clonotype was seen repeatedly, ten times or more. The chain links TRBV20-1 to TRBJ2-2, with 7 bases lining up with TRBD2. Germline CDR1 is DFQATT and CDR2 is SNEGSKA (reference sequence). CDR3 size: 13 residues. V shed 7 bases, J shed 2 bases, and the junction held 4 bases outside the gene matches. The CDR3 loop is CSGRDYNTGELFF. DNA of the CDR3: TGCAGTGGCCGGGACTATAACACCGGGGAGCTGTTTTTT.

This clonotype was observed at least ten times. This chain links TRBV6-2 or TRBV6-3 with TRBJ2-1; D remains unclear. V was cut by 8 bases and J by 4 bases, with 15 bases left in between. Per the germline V gene, CDR1 is MNHEY and CDR2 is SVGEGT. This CDR3 comprises 14 residues. This CDR3 is CASSPGGSYNEQFF. The CDR3 DNA reads TGTGCCAGCTCCCCCGGTGGCAGTTACAATGAGCAGTTCTTC.

This clonotype was observed at least ten times. The genes are TRBV6-5 and TRBJ2-3, with a possible D match to TRBD2 (6 bases). Trimming removed 1 base at V and 6 bases at J, with 11 bases between. Germline values: CDR1 MNHEY, CDR2 SVGAGI. The CDR3 sequence is 14 residues long. CDR3 region: CASSYFSGMDTQYF. CDR3 sequence (DNA): TGTGCCAGCAGTTACTTTAGCGGAATGGATACGCAGTATTTT.

CDR3 sequence reads: CASSPRVPGELFF. CDR3 coding DNA: TGTGCCAGCAGCCCCAGGGTTCCCGGGGAGCTGTTTTTT. The rearrangement links TRBV4-2 to TRBJ2-2; tentatively, D is TRBD1 (5 bases). The germline gives CDR1 LGHNA, CDR2 YNFKEQ. The V and J ends lost 4 bases and 6 bases respectively, with 9 bases between them. This CDR3 is built from 13 residues.

This clonotype appeared many times. CDR3 nucleotides: TGCGCCAGCAGCCAAGACGAGTCCTACAATGAGCAGTTCTTC. Protein product: CASSQDESYNEQFF. The gene calls are TRBV4-3 and TRBJ2-1, with unresolved D. From germline, CDR1 is LGHNA and CDR2 YSLEER. The CDR3 sequence is 14 residues long. The ends were cut back, 0 bases at V and 1 base at J, with 4 bases in the middle.

This clonotype was seen more than once but under ten times. The V and J genes are TRBV7-6 and TRBJ1-4, with no clear D. CDR1 is SGHVS, CDR2 FNYEAQ, per germline. Trimming removed 1 base at V and 6 bases at J, with 9 bases between. The CDR3 runs 14 residues. CDR3 protein: CASSLGGSYEKLFF. Here the CDR3 DNA reads TGTGCCAGCAGCTTAGGTGGATCATATGAAAAACTGTTTTTT.

A few counts support this clonotype. V is TRBV24-1 and J is TRBJ2-5; D is ambiguous. Deletions cut 9 bases from V and 4 bases from J, with 29 bases between. The germline V gene encodes CDR1 KGHDR and CDR2 SFDVKD. There are 18 residues in the CDR3. CDR3 protein: CATSGRTTEGRAAETQYF. The CDR3 DNA is TGTGCCACCTCCGGACGGACCACGGAAGGTAGGGCAGCAGAGACCCAGTACTTC.

This clonotype has at least ten counts. V is TRBV12-3 or TRBV12-4 and J is TRBJ2-3, with D perhaps matching TRBD2 (7 bases). There are 17 residues in the CDR3. Trimming pared 5 bases from V and 0 bases from J, leaving 18 bases between. CDR3 DNA sequence: TGTGCCAGCAGTCCAGGGTTTCGGGGGGCTAGCACAGATACGCAGTATTTT. It specifies CASSPGFRGASTDTQYF.

This chain uses TRBV12-3 or TRBV12-4 with TRBJ2-3; 7 bases map to TRBD2. The CDR3 extends over 15 amino acids. Unmatched junction bases numbered 3, after V lost 2 bases and J lost 1 base. CDR3 nucleotide sequence: TGTGCCAGCAGTTTAACGGCGGGGGGCACAGATACGCAGTATTTT. It specifies CASSLTAGGTDTQYF.

There are many counts of this clonotype. The genes are TRBV28 and TRBJ2-5; D possibly matches TRBD1 or TRBD2 (5 bases each). Germline V gene sequence: CDR1 MDHEN, CDR2 SYDVKM. The V end was cut by 7 bases, the J end by 3 bases, with 18 bases between. This CDR3 is built from 15 residues. The CDR3, as DNA: TGTGCCAGCACTACTCCGGAGTTGGGGGAAGAGACCCAGTACTTC. Translation: CASTTPELGEETQYF.

This clonotype was counted at least ten times. The chain carries TRBV29-1 and TRBJ2-3; no definite D call. Germline CDR1 SQVTM, CDR2 ANQGSEA. V was pared by 5 bases and J by 3 bases, with 9 bases between. The CDR3 loop spans 12 amino acids. This chain's CDR3 is CSVRRVTDTQYF. The CDR3 DNA reads TGCAGCGTTAGACGGGTTACAGATACGCAGTATTTT.

Points on this clonotype: This sequence may be a read error, since a much larger clone differs from it by one base. The gene calls are TRBV7-9 and TRBJ1-1, with D uncertain. Germline V gene lookup returns CDR1 SEHNR and CDR2 FQNEAQ (reference sequence). The CDR3 sequence is 15 residues long. As DNA, the CDR3 is TGTGCCAGCAGCTTAGAGGTGGGGATGGTGGCTGAAGCTCTCTTT. It codes for CASSLEVGMVAEALF.

This clonotype was seen ten or more times. The genes are TRBV4-1 and TRBJ2-3; TRBD2 agrees at 7 bases. From germline, CDR1 is MGHRA and CDR2 YSYEKL. V trimming: 3 bases; J trimming: 3 bases; junction bases outside the gene matches: 9. The CDR3 is made up of 16 amino acids. The CDR3 region has the DNA TGCGCCAGCAGCCATTGGACGGGGGGAAGGACAGATACGCAGTATTTT. The encoded protein is CASSHWTGGRTDTQYF.

This clonotype was picked up one time. A far larger clone is only one base removed, so a read error is likely. The chain recombines TRBV12-3 or TRBV12-4 with TRBJ1-1, with D perhaps matching TRBD1 (5 bases). The CDR3 length is 15 residues. CDR3 DNA sequence: TGTACCAGCAAGCGCAGGGCAGACATGAACACTGAAGCTTTCTTT. As protein: CTSKRRADMNTEAFF.

The V gene is TRBV12-3 or TRBV12-4, the J gene TRBJ2-6; 7 nucleotides align to TRBD1. The CDR3 has 18 residues. The J segment lost 1 base and the V segment lost 3 bases, leaving 9 bases of the junction unmatched. The CDR3 region is CASSFPRDSESGANVLTF. DNA of the CDR3: TGTGCCAGCAGTTTTCCCCGGGACAGCGAATCTGGGGCCAACGTCCTGACTTTC.

In this sample, this clonotype turned up many times. CDR3: CASSLVQQNTEAFF. DNA of the CDR3: TGTGCCAGCAGCTTAGTTCAGCAGAACACTGAAGCTTTCTTT. The V and J genes are TRBV11-2 and TRBJ1-1; D unclear. Per the germline V gene, CDR1 is SGHAT and CDR2 is FQNNGV. This CDR3 spans 14 amino acids. V gave up 1 base and J gave up 1 base, with 7 bases separating them.